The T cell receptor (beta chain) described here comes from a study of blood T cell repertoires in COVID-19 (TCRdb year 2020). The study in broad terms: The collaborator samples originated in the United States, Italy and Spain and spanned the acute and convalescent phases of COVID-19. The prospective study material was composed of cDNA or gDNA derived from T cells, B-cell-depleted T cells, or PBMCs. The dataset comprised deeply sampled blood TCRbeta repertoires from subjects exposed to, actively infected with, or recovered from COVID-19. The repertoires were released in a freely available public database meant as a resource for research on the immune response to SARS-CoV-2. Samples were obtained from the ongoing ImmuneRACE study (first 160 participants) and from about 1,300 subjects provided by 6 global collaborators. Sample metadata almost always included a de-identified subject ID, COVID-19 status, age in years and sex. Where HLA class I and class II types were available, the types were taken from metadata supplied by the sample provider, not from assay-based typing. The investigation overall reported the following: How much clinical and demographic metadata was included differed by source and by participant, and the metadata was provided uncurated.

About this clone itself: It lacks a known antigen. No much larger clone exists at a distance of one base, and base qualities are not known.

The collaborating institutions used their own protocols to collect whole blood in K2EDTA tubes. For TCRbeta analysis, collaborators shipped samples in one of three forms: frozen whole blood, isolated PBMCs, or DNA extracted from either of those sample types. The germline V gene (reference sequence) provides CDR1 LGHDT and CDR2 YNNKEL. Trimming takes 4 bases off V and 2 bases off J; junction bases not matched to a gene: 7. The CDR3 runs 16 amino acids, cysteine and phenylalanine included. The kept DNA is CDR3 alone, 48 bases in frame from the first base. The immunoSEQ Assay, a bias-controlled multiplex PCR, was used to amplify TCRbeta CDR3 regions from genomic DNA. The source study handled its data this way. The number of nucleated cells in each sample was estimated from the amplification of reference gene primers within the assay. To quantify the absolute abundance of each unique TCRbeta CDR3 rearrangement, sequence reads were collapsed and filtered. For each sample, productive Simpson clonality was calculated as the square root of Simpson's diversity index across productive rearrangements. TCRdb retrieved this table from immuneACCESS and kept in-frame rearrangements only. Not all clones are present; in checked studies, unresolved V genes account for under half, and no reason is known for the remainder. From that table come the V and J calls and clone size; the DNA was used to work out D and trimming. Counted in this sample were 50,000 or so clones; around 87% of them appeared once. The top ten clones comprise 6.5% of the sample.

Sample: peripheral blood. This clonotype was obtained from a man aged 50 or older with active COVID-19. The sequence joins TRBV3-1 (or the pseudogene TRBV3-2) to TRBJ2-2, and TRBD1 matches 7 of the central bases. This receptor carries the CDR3 CASSPGTDPNTGELFF. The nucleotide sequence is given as TGTGCCAGCAGCCCCGGGACAGACCCTAACACCGGGGAGCTGTTTTTT.